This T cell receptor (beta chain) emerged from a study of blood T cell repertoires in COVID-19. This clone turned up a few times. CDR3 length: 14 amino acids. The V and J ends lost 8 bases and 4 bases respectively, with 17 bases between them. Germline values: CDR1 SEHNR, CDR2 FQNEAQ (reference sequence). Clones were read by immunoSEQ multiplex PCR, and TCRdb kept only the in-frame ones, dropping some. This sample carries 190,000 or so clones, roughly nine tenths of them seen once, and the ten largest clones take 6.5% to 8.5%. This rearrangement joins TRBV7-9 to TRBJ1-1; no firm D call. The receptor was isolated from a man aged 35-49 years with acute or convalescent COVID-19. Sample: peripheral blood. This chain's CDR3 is CASQTPPTFTEAFF. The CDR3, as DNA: TGTGCCAGCCAAACTCCCCCGACATTCACTGAAGCTTTCTTT.